Listed here are 28 T cell receptor beta chains from one sample, sequenced in a study of control samples from healthy donors and cancer patients (TCRdb year 2020). Libraries were made using the immunoSEQ multiplex PCR assay. The table was pulled from immuneACCESS by TCRdb, which kept in-frame rearrangements only. Such tables lose some clones; where checked, under half of the loss comes from unresolved V genes, and the rest has no known cause. A total of over 80,000 clones appear in this sample, 70% to 90% of them only once. The ten largest clones add up to around a fifth of the sample. What was sequenced was blood. The receptors come from a man in his thirties or forties in good health.

The rearrangement joins TRBV7-9 to TRBJ2-2; D is unresolved. This CDR3 region has 17 residues. CDR1 is SEHNR and CDR2 is FQNEAQ in the germline V gene (reference sequence). V lost 2 bases and J 5 bases, leaving 18 bases between the germline ends. The CDR3 reads CASSLPKDFGSTGELFF. The CDR3 bases are TGTGCCAGCAGCTTACCGAAGGATTTCGGATCGACCGGGGAGCTGTTTTTT.

This chain connects TRBV24-1 to TRBJ1-1, with a weak D call TRBD1 (6 bases). CDR1 and CDR2 from the germline V gene are KGHDR and SFDVKD. Trimming pared 8 bases from V and 1 base from J, leaving 7 bases between. The CDR3 covers 12 residues. The CDR3 region has the DNA TGTGCCACCATGGGGGCGAACACTGAAGCTTTCTTT. Translation gives CATMGANTEAFF.

The rearrangement joins TRBV1 to TRBJ2-1. TRBV1 is a pseudogene segment. This CDR3 contains 16 residues. CDR3 sequence reads: CTSSPEGQSLYNEQFF. CDR3 nucleotide sequence: TGCACCAGCAGCCCTGAGGGGCAAAGCCTCTACAATGAGCAGTTCTTC.

The rearrangement joins TRBV11-2 to TRBJ2-3; 7 bases match TRBD2. This CDR3 has 15 residues. CDR1 SGHAT and CDR2 FQNNGV come from the germline V gene. V dropped 5 bases and J dropped 2; count of bases not matched to a gene: 7. Here the CDR3 reads CASSPRGRDTDTQYF. CDR3 coding DNA: TGTGCCAGCAGCCCGCGGGGGAGAGACACAGATACGCAGTATTTT.

The chain links TRBV6-1 to TRBJ2-4, with a weak D call TRBD1 (6 bases). Germline CDR1 reads MNHNS; CDR2 reads SASEGT. The CDR3 extends over 15 amino acids. V lost 0 bases, J lost 5 bases, and 11 bases lay in between. CDR3 bases: TGTGCCAGCAGTGAAGCTTTTGGGACACAAAACATTCAGTACTTC. Translating gives CASSEAFGTQNIQYF.

CDR3 coding DNA: TGTGCCAGCCACCTACAGGGGTCGAACACTGAAGCTTTCTTT. It encodes CASHLQGSNTEAFF. The chain uses TRBV6-6 and TRBJ1-1; 7 bases agree with TRBD1. The CDR3 length is 14 residues. CDR1 is MNHNY and CDR2 is SVGAGI in the germline V gene (reference sequence). V lost 8 bases to trimming and J lost 1 base; unmatched junction nucleotides: 7.

The V and J genes are TRBV24-1 and TRBJ1-4; 10 bases align to TRBD1. There are 16 residues in the CDR3. Germline trimming cut 3 bases from V and 3 bases from J; bases unmatched to any gene: 3. Germline lookup yields CDR1 KGHDR and CDR2 SFDVKD. CDR3 region: CATSDAGTGANEKLFF. The CDR3 coding sequence is TGTGCCACCAGTGATGCCGGGACAGGGGCTAATGAAAAACTGTTTTTT.

The gene calls are TRBV15 and TRBJ1-5; D perhaps matches TRBD1 (5 bases). Germline V gene lookup returns CDR1 LNHNV and CDR2 YYDKDF (reference sequence). The ends were cut back, 3 bases at V and 10 bases at J, with 10 bases in the middle. The CDR3 has 12 amino acids. CDR3 sequence: CATSSSQGPQHF. CDR3 nucleotide sequence: TGTGCCACCAGCAGTTCTCAGGGACCCCAGCATTTT. Together with reference TRBV15 and TRBJ1-5, the CDR3 gives the full variable domain: DAMVIQNPRYQVTQFGKPVTLSCSQTLNHNVMYWYQQKSSQAPKLLFHYYDKDFNNEADTPDNFQSRRPNTSFCFLDIRSPGLGDTAMYLCATSSSQGPQHFGDGTRLSIL.

This chain connects TRBV21-1 to TRBJ2-2; the DNA was not compared with TRBD2, the D call given in the table. TRBV21-1 is reported as a pseudogene. The CDR3 is 16 amino acids. The CDR3 reads CASSRRTRGATGELFF. The DNA of the CDR3 is TGTGCCAGCAGCCGAAGAACCCGGGGGGCCACCGGGGAGCTGTTTTTT.

The V gene is TRBV10-3, the J gene TRBJ1-2; TRBD1 is a possible D gene (6 bases). Germline-derived CDR1 and CDR2 are ENHRY and SYGVKD. Trimming took 4 bases from V and 1 from J, leaving 10 bases between them. The CDR3 extends over 14 amino acids. DNA for the CDR3: TGTGCCATCAGTGGGACAGTGGTTAACTATGGCTACACCTTC. Protein product: CAISGTVVNYGYTF.

The table lists this clone with a count of one. The chain is built from TRBV29-1 and TRBJ2-7; TRBD2 is a possible D gene (7 bases). Germline values: CDR1 SQVTM, CDR2 ANQGSEA. There are 15 residues in the CDR3. V was shortened by 3 bases and J by 2 bases, with 17 bases between the two germline ends. CDR3 residues: CSVDNRGAGAYEQYF. The CDR3 nucleotides are TGCAGCGTTGATAATCGGGGGGCGGGGGCCTACGAGCAGTACTTC.

This sequence joins TRBV19 and TRBJ1-1; possible D gene TRBD1, 6 bases. V lost 5 bases to trimming and J lost 0 bases, with 16 bases between them. The CDR3 is 16 amino acids. The germline V gene has CDR1 LNHDA and CDR2 SQIVND (reference sequence). This CDR3 is CASSHHRAPMNTEAFF. Here the CDR3 DNA reads TGTGCCAGTAGTCACCACAGGGCCCCTATGAACACTGAAGCTTTCTTT.

The V call is TRBV30, the J call TRBJ2-1; D is unclear. Germline CDR1 is GTSNPN and CDR2 is SVGIG (reference sequence). With 6 bases removed from V and 2 bases from J, the gap between germline ends came to 14 bases. The CDR3 consists of 14 residues. This CDR3 reads CACSRAPPYNEQFF. DNA for the CDR3: TGTGCCTGTTCCCGCGCCCCCCCCTACAATGAGCAGTTCTTC.

The chain links TRBV19 to TRBJ1-2; 9 bases line up with TRBD1. Germline V gives CDR1 LNHDA, CDR2 SQIVND (reference sequence). The CDR3 is 14 residues long. V gave up 3 bases and J gave up 7 bases; unmatched junction bases: 6. DNA of the CDR3: TGTGCCAGTAGTATCCGACAGGGGGGCGGTGGCTACACCTTC. Amino acids: CASSIRQGGGGYTF.

This clone was recorded a few times. V is TRBV12-3 or TRBV12-4 and J is TRBJ2-2; the D call may be TRBD1 or TRBD2 (5 bases each). V was cut by 3 bases and J by 6 bases, with 8 bases left in between. The CDR3 runs to 13 residues. The CDR3 here is CASSFRGAGELFF. CDR3 DNA: TGTGCCAGCAGTTTTAGAGGGGCCGGGGAGCTGTTTTTT.

The CDR3, as DNA: TGTGCCAGCAGTGAATTTCGGTACTCTGGAAACACCATATATTTT. This codes for CASSEFRYSGNTIYF. The chain has TRBV2 and TRBJ1-3; D is uncertain. This CDR3 region has 15 residues. The V gene's germline CDR1 is SNHLY and CDR2 FYNNEI. V lost 2 bases and J lost 0, with 8 bases in between.

The chain is built from TRBV7-9 and TRBJ2-7; D uncertain. The ends were cut back, 5 bases at V and 0 bases at J, with 5 bases in the middle. Germline V lookup: CDR1 SEHNR, CDR2 FQNEAQ (reference sequence). CDR3 length: 12 amino acids. CDR3 amino acids: CASSINSYEQYF. For the CDR3, the DNA is TGTGCCAGCAGCATAAACTCCTACGAGCAGTACTTC.

With respect to this clone: This sample also contains other DNA sequences that code for the same CDR3. The chain couples TRBV2 to TRBJ2-3, with 7 bases that match TRBD1. Germline CDR1 SNHLY, CDR2 FYNNEI. Trimming at V came to 4 bases and at J to 1 base, leaving 2 bases not matched to a gene. The CDR3 consists of 14 residues. CDR3 sequence reads: CASSGQGGTDTQYF. CDR3 nucleotides: TGTGCCAGCAGTGGACAGGGAGGCACAGATACGCAGTATTTT.

This chain joins TRBV9 and TRBJ2-7; no clear D. The V end lost 3 bases, the J end lost 3 bases, and 7 bases lay between the germline ends. The CDR3 has 12 amino acids. CDR1 is SGDLS, CDR2 YYNGEE, per germline. The DNA for the CDR3 is TGTGCCAGCAGCGGACCTAGCTACGAGCAGTACTTC. Translation gives CASSGPSYEQYF.

The gene calls are TRBV2 and TRBJ2-5, with D possibly TRBD1 on 5 matching bases. Trimming took 5 bases from V and 5 from J, leaving 15 bases between them. The CDR3 covers 14 residues. Germline V gene lookup returns CDR1 SNHLY and CDR2 FYNNEI. The CDR3 sequence is CASSPLSGSETQYF. DNA for the CDR3: TGTGCCAGCAGTCCCTTGTCAGGGTCGGAGACCCAGTACTTC.

The rearrangement joins TRBV19 to TRBJ1-3, with TRBD1 matching over 9 bases. The CDR3 extends over 14 amino acids. The trim removed 7 bases at V and 7 bases at J, leaving 8 bases unmatched. In germline, CDR1 is LNHDA, CDR2 SQIVND (reference sequence). This CDR3 is CASIRTGDTNTIYF. Here the CDR3 DNA reads TGTGCCAGTATCCGGACAGGGGACACGAACACCATATATTTT. Drawing the rest from reference TRBV19 and TRBJ1-3, the complete variable domain is DGGITQSPKYLFRKEGQNVTLSCEQNLNHDAMYWYRQDPGQGLRLIYYSQIVNDFQKGDIAEGYSVSREKKESFPLTVTSAQKNPTAFYLCASIRTGDTNTIYFGEGSWLTVV.

V and J are TRBV7-3 and TRBJ1-1; D is unresolved. The CDR3 sequence is 15 residues long. V gave up 1 base and J gave up 4 bases, with 13 bases separating them. Germline CDR1 and CDR2: SGHTA and FQGTGA. This CDR3 reads CASSLSGGGPTEAFF. CDR3 coding DNA: TGTGCCAGCAGCTTAAGTGGTGGAGGGCCCACTGAAGCTTTCTTT.

J is TRBJ1-2 and V is TRBV19; D call uncertain. The CDR3 loop spans 12 amino acids. CDR1 and CDR2 from the germline V gene are LNHDA and SQIVND (reference sequence). V was clipped by 6 bases and J by 3 bases, with 8 bases between them. The CDR3 DNA is TGTGCCAGTAGCCAAGACTACTATGGCTACACCTTC. Translating it yields CASSQDYYGYTF.

CDR3 DNA: TGTGCCAGCAGTGACGTGGGAGCGGTCGGGGAGCTGTTTTTT. Its protein product is CASSDVGAVGELFF. The chain uses TRBV25-1 and TRBJ2-2; D is perhaps TRBD2 (5 bases). Germline-derived CDR1 and CDR2 are MGHDK and SYGVNS. This CDR3 contains 14 residues. Trimming cost V 3 bases and J 7 bases, with 12 bases left between them.

The V call is TRBV7-2, the J call TRBJ1-4; tentative D call: TRBD1 (5 bases). This CDR3 has 16 amino acids. The germline CDR1 and CDR2 sequences are SGHTA and FQGNSA. V gave up 2 bases and J gave up 8 bases, with 18 bases separating them. The CDR3 sequence: CASSLIDSREGEKLFF. The CDR3, as DNA: TGTGCCAGCAGCTTAATTGACTCAAGGGAGGGGGAAAAACTGTTTTTT.

The chain is built from TRBV19 and TRBJ1-5, with 9 bases aligning to TRBD1. J gave up 6 bases and V 7 bases, and 13 bases lay outside the gene matches. Germline-derived CDR1 and CDR2 are LNHDA and SQIVND (reference sequence). This CDR3 contains 16 residues. The CDR3 coding sequence is TGTGCCAGTACCGTAATAGGACAGGGGAACTTTCAGCCCCAGCATTTT. Amino acid sequence: CASTVIGQGNFQPQHF.

V usage is TRBV6-5 and J usage is TRBJ2-2; D possibly uses TRBD1 or TRBD2 (5 bases each). The CDR3 runs 14 residues. Trimming cost V 3 bases and J 4 bases, with 9 bases left between them. Germline V lookup: CDR1 MNHEY, CDR2 SVGAGI. The CDR3 here is CASSYGGFTGELFF. CDR3 DNA sequence: TGTGCCAGCAGTTATGGGGGTTTCACCGGGGAGCTGTTTTTT.

CDR3 nucleotides: TGTGCCAGCAGATCGGAGGGGGTGGTTGACTACGAGCAGTACTTC. It codes for CASRSEGVVDYEQYF. The chain employs TRBV5-4 and TRBJ2-7; perhaps D is TRBD1 or TRBD2 (6 bases each). This CDR3 is 15 amino acids long. Germline-derived CDR1 and CDR2 are SGHNT and YYREEE (reference sequence). Trimming removed 5 bases at V and 3 bases at J, with 18 bases between.